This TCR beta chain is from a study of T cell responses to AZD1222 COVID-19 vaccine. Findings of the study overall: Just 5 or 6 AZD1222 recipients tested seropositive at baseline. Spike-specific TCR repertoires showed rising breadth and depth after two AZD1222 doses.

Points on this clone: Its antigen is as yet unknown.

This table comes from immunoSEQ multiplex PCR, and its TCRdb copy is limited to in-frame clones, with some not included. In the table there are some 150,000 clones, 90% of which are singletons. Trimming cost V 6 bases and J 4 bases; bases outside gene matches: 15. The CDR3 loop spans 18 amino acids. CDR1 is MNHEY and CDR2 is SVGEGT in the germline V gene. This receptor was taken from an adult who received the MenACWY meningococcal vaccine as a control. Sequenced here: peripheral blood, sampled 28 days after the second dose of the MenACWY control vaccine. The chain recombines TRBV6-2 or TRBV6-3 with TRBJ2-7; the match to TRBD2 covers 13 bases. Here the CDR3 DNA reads TGTGCCAGCAGCGGCAGCAGCGGGACTAGCGGGACGTTATACGAGCAGTACTTC. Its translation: CASSGSSGTSGTLYEQYF.